The TCR beta chain described here comes from a study of CD8+ T cells in alopecia areata. Background on the study: At a dose of 5 to 10 mg twice daily, oral tofacitinib was given to treated patients.

Trimming removed 3 bases from V and 4 bases from J, with 7 bases in between. Germline loops: CDR1 LGHNA, CDR2 YNFKEQ. This CDR3 region has 13 residues. General study findings and limits: Resident alphabeta T-cell populations of normal skin are likewise subject to sequencing in scalp samples. Greater clonality was observed in lesional scalp samples, especially alopecia totalis/universalis, versus normal scalp.

This clone was found a few times. Its antigen is as yet unknown. Reverse transcription of extracted RNA yielded cDNA, which provided the sequencing template. The assay was immunoSEQ multiplex PCR, and TCRdb's table has in-frame clones only and misses some. The data show over 200,000 clones, with about 60% seen just once and more than 0.4% held by the top ten. This sequence originates from a human donor with alopecia areata. This rearrangement joins TRBV4-2 to TRBJ2-1, with a weak D call TRBD2 (6 bases). Sequenced here: CD4+ T cells sorted from blood, sampled at week 0. The CDR3 DNA reads TGTGCCAGCAGCCAGGGAGGATACAATGAGCAGTTCTTC. Protein sequence: CASSQGGYNEQFF.